The present TCR beta chain was sequenced within a study of blood T cells in healthy people across ages. A J-beta primer mix and a sample-barcoded 5' primer were used in a second PCR of about 7 to 12 cycles. TCRdb fed the 5' RACE reads into MiXCR, producing one record per CDR3 protein. The sample has over 600,000 distinct CDR3 sequences; around 50% are singletons. The V and J ends lost 4 bases and 2 bases, in that order; junction bases with no gene match: 3. The CDR3 contains 15 residues. Germline V gives CDR1 MNHEY, CDR2 SVGAGI. The sequencing sample was made of blood. The V gene is TRBV6-5, the J gene TRBJ2-3; 10 bases match TRBD1. This TCR was sampled from an older man in good health. In nucleotides, the CDR3 is TGTGCCAGCAGTTCGGGACAGGGGTACACAGATACGCAGTATTTT. Amino acids: CASSSGQGYTDTQYF.